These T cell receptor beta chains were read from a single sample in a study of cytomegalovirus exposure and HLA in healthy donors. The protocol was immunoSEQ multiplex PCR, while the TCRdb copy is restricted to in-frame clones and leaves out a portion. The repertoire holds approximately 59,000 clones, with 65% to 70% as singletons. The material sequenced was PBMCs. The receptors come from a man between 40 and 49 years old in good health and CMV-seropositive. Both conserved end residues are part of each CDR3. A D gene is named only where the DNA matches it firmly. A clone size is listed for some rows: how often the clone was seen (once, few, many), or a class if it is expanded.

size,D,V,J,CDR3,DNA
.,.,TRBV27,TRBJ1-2,CASSPLTGGYGYTF,TGTGCCAGCAGTCCCCTCACGGGGGGCTATGGCTACACCTTC
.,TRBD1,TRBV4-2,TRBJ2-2,CASSQEGTGGFSGELFF,TGTGCCAGCAGCCAAGAGGGGACAGGGGGCTTTAGCGGGGAGCTGTTTTTT
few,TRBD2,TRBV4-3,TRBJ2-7,CASSQGRAGGYSYEQYF,TGCGCCAGCAGCCAAGGTAGAGCGGGGGGATACTCCTACGAGCAGTACTTC
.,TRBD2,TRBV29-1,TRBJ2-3,CSASGRHTDTQYF,TGCAGCGCTAGCGGGCGGCACACAGATACGCAGTATTTT
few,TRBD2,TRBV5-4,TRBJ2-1,CASSFGGEAYNEQFF,TGTGCCAGCAGCTTTGGGGGGGAGGCCTACAATGAGCAGTTCTTC
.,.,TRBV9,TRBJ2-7,CASSVGYTGYEQYF,TGTGCCAGCAGCGTAGGGTACACAGGCTACGAGCAGTACTTC
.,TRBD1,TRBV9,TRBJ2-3,CASSVGQGALSTDTQYF,TGTGCCAGCAGCGTGGGACAGGGGGCCTTGAGCACAGATACGCAGTATTTT
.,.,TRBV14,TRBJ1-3,CASPLSGNTIYF,TGTGCCAGCCCACTTTCTGGAAACACCATATATTTT
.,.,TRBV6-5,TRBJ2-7,CASSPRWATYEQYF,TGTGCCAGCAGCCCCAGGTGGGCCACCTACGAGCAGTACTTC
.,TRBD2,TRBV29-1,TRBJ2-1,CSAATRTSIRRNEQFF,TGCAGCGCCGCGACCCGGACTAGCATCCGACGTAATGAGCAGTTCTTC
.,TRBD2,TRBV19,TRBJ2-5,CASSKNGGGRETQYF,TGTGCCAGTAGTAAAAACGGCGGGGGACGAGAGACCCAGTACTTC
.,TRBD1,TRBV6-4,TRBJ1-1,CASYRGPTEAFF,TGTGCCTCATACAGGGGGCCAACTGAAGCTTTCTTT
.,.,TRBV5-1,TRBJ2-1,CASSAGLNEQFF,TGCGCCAGCAGCGCCGGACTGAATGAGCAGTTCTTC
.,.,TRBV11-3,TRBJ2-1,CASSRSGSSYNEQFF,TGTGCCAGCAGTCGTTCAGGCAGCTCCTACAATGAGCAGTTCTTC
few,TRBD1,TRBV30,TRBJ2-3,CARGQGTDTQYF,TGTGCCCGAGGACAGGGAACAGATACGCAGTATTTT
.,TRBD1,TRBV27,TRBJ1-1,CASSPYTGGRAEAFF,TGTGCCAGCAGTCCCTACACAGGGGGTCGCGCTGAAGCTTTCTTT
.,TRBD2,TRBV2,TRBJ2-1,CASSLTSIVYNEQFF,TGTGCCAGCAGCCTGACTAGCATCGTCTACAATGAGCAGTTCTTC
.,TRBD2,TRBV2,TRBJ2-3,CASRGSPSGGGYTQYF,TGTGCCAGCAGGGGTTCCCCTAGCGGGGGGGGGTATACGCAGTATTTT
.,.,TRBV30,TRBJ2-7,CAWNEGGQNYEQYF,TGTGCCTGGAATGAAGGGGGTCAGAATTACGAGCAGTACTTC
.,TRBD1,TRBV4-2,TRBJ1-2,CASSQDFGQGPTNYGYTF,TGTGCCAGCAGCCAAGATTTCGGACAGGGCCCCACTAACTATGGCTACACCTTC
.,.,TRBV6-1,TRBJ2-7,CASTVPTGSYEQYF,TGTGCCAGCACCGTTCCGACAGGATCCTACGAGCAGTACTTC
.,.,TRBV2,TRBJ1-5,CASSGPGHPSNQPQHF,TGTGCCAGCTCTGGCCCGGGACATCCTAGCAATCAGCCCCAGCATTTT
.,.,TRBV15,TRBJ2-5,CATSRDRGETQYF,TGTGCCACCAGCAGAGATCGGGGGGAGACCCAGTACTTC
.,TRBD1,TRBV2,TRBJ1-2,CASSEGKGAAAYGYTF,TGTGCCAGCAGTGAAGGCAAGGGGGCAGCGGCCTATGGCTACACCTTC
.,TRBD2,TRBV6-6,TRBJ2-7,CASSGSGRTYEQYF,TGTGCCAGCAGTGGTAGCGGGAGAACCTACGAGCAGTACTTC
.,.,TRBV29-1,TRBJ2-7,CSVVRGLREQYF,TGCAGCGTTGTAAGGGGTTTGAGGGAGCAGTACTTC
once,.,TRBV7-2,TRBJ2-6,CASSVQSSGANVLTF,TGTGCCAGCAGCGTACAGAGCTCTGGGGCCAACGTCCTGACTTTC
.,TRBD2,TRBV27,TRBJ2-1,CASSLPSLAGGRDEQFF,TGTGCCAGCAGTTTGCCCTCGCTAGCGGGAGGTCGGGATGAGCAGTTCTTC